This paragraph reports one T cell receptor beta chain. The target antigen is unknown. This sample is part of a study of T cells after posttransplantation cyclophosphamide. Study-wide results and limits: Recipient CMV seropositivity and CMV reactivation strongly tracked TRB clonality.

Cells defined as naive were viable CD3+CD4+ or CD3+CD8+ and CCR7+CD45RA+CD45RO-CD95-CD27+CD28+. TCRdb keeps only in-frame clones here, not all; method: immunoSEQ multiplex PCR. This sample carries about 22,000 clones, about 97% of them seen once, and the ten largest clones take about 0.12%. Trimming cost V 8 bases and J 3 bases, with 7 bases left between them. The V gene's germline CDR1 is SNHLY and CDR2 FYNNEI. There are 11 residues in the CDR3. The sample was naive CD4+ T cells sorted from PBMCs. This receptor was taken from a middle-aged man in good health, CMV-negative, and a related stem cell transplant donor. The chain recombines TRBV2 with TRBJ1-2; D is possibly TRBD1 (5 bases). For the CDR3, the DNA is TGTGCCAGCGGGGGGGACTATGGCTACACCTTC. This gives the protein CASGGDYGYTF.